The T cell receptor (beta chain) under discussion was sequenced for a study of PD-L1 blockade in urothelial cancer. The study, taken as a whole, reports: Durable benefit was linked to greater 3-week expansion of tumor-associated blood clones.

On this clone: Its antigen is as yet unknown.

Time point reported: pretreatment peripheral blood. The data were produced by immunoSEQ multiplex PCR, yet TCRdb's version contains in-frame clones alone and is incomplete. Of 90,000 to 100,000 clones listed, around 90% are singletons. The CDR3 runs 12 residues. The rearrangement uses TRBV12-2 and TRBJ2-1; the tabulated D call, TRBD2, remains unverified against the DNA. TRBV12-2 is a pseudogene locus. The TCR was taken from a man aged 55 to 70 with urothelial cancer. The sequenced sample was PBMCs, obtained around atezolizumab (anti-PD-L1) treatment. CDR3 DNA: TGTGCAAGTCGCTTAGCGCTACATGAGCAGTTCTTC. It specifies CASRLALHEQFF.